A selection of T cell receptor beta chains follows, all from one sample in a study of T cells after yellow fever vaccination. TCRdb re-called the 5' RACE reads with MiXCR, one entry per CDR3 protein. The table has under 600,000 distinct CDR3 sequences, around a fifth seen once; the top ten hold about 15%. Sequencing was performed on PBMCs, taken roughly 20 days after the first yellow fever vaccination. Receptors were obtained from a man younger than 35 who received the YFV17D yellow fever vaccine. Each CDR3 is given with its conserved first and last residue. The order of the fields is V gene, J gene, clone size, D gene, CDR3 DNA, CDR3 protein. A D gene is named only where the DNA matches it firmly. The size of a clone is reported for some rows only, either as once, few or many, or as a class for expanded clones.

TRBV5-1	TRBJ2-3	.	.	TGCGCCAGCAGCCTGCCTGCTAGCACAGATACGCAGTATTTT	CASSLPASTDTQYF
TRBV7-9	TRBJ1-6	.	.	TGTGCCAGCTTCCCAGGGGTCCCCAATTCACCCCTCCACTTT	CASFPGVPNSPLHF
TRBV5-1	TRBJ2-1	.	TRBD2	TGCGCCAGCAGCTTGGAGGGCCAGCGGGGACGCTCCTACAATGAGCAGTTCTTC	CASSLEGQRGRSYNEQFF
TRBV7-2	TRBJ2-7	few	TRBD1	TGTGCCAGCAGCTTCGGACAGGCGGTACACGAGCAGTACTTC	CASSFGQAVHEQYF
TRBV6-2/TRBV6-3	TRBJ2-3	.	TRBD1	TGTGCCAGCAGTATGATACAGGGGGGTCTTCGGAGTACGCAGTATTTT	CASSMIQGGLRSTQYF
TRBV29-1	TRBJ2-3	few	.	TGCAGCTCCGCTAGGGGTCAGACCACAGATACGCAGTATTTT	CSSARGQTTDTQYF
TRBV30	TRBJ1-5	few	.	TGTGCCTGGAGTCCGGATTTCGGGCCCCAGCATTTT	CAWSPDFGPQHF
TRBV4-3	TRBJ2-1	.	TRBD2	TGCGCCAGCAGCCAAGTGGGTAGCGGGGGGGCCGATGAGCAGTTCTTC	CASSQVGSGGADEQFF
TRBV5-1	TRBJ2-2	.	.	TGCGCCAGCAGCCAGACGAAGCGGGAGCTGTTTTTT	CASSQTKRELFF
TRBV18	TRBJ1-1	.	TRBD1	TGTGCCAGCTCACTATCCAATGGACAGGGATCTTCTGAAGCTTTCTTT	CASSLSNGQGSSEAFF
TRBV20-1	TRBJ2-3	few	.	TGCAGTGCCCCCACGGGCGGGTATACAGATACGCAGTATTTT	CSAPTGGYTDTQYF
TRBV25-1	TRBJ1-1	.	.	TGTGCCAGCGGCTACAGGGTATCTGAAGCTTTCTTT	CASGYRVSEAFF
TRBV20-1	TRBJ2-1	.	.	TGCAGTGCTAGATTGTGGCGGAGCTCCTACAATGAGCAGTTCTTC	CSARLWRSSYNEQFF
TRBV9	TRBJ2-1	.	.	TGTGCCAGCAGCGTAGGGCACAACAATGAGCAGTTCTTC	CASSVGHNNEQFF
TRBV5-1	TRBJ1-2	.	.	TGCGCCAGCAGCTTGTTTGGGGCTGCGGGCTACACCTTC	CASSLFGAAGYTF